The present entry profiles one T cell receptor (beta chain) with its context. Its antigen remains unidentified. Germline loops: CDR1 SEHNR, CDR2 FQNEAQ (reference sequence). The CDR3 extends over 17 amino acids. V lost 3 bases to trimming and J lost 4 bases, with 19 bases between them. The data originate from a study of shared clonotypes between healthy human individuals. Study processing details: ImmunoSEQ output held junction-only sequences without quality scores, so filtering differed. TCRdb's table, derived via immunoSEQ multiplex PCR, lists solely in-frame clones and lacks some. V and J calls and clone size are given by that table; D and trimming were obtained from the DNA. Here the sample spans about 1.5 million clones, 95% to 99% being singletons. Subsets obtained from CD4+ cells comprised CD45RA+ naive and CD45RA-negative memory cells. Study-wide points: An expected dependence of interdonor clonotype sharing on sequencing depth was noted.

The sequencing input was naive CD4+ T cells sorted from blood. As to subset: CD45RA+ positively selected. This sequence joins TRBV7-9 and TRBJ2-1; TRBD2 is a possible D gene (6 bases). This TCR was recovered from a man in his thirties or forties in good health. The CDR3 spells CASSFGALRDLYNEQFF. The CDR3, as DNA: TGTGCCAGCAGCTTCGGGGCCTTGAGGGACTTATACAATGAGCAGTTCTTC.